The sequence of this TCR beta chain was determined in a study of blood T cell repertoires in COVID-19. In the study overall: Samples taken during acute and convalescent COVID-19 were collected in the United States, Italy and Spain. Nucleic acid was either cDNA or gDNA, and it came from T cells, B-cell-depleted T cells, or PBMCs.

The repertoire was sequenced with immunoSEQ multiplex PCR; TCRdb's copy has only in-frame clones and lacks some. The sample yields about 170,000 clones, approximately 87% seen once. This CDR3 has 14 residues. Trimming shortened V by 4 bases and J by 1 base, and 10 bases separated the two germline ends. CDR1 is SGHTA, CDR2 FQGTGA, per germline. Input material: peripheral blood. The chain uses TRBV7-3 and TRBJ1-1; no firm D call. This receptor was identified in a man aged 18 to 35 with active or convalescent COVID-19. CDR3 sequence reads: CASSSIGGNTEAFF. In DNA form, the CDR3 reads TGTGCCAGCAGCTCCATAGGAGGGAACACTGAAGCTTTCTTT.